What follows are 5 T cell receptor beta chains derived from one specimen sequenced in a study of T cell changes during pregnancy in multiple sclerosis. The table came from immunoSEQ multiplex PCR; TCRdb's copy has only in-frame clones and leaves some out. The profile covers about 120,000 clones, with 80% to 95% appearing a single time and roughly 6% taken by the ten largest. Here the sequenced sample was peripheral blood, taken before pregnancy. The receptor set was obtained from a female donor with multiple sclerosis, enrolled in a pregnancy study.

V gene TRBV5-4 combines with J gene TRBJ1-1; 7 nucleotides agree with TRBD1. Trimming cost V 2 bases and J 4 bases; bases outside gene matches: 8. This CDR3 is 15 amino acids long. From germline, CDR1 is SGHNT and CDR2 YYREEE (reference sequence). The CDR3 reads CASSFRQGEGTEAFF. In nucleotides, the CDR3 is TGTGCCAGCAGCTTTCGACAGGGCGAGGGCACTGAAGCTTTCTTT.

The J gene is TRBJ1-2, the V gene TRBV6-5; D unclear. Germline lookup yields CDR1 MNHEY and CDR2 SVGAGI. V was cut by 6 bases and J by 0 bases, with 11 bases left in between. The CDR3 length is 14 residues. The DNA for the CDR3 is TGTGCCAGCAGCCCCTCCGGGGCTAACTATGGCTACACCTTC. This codes for CASSPSGANYGYTF.

In this sample, this clone turned up once. V is TRBV28 and J is TRBJ2-5, with 12 bases aligning to TRBD2. V was pared by 1 base and J by 5 bases, with 14 bases of the junction left unmatched. The CDR3 totals 19 residues. Per germline, CDR1 MDHEN and CDR2 SYDVKM. CDR3 region: CASSLLRGLAGALGETQYF. For the CDR3, the DNA is TGTGCCAGCAGTTTATTGCGGGGACTAGCGGGCGCCCTTGGGGAGACCCAGTACTTC.

Here the CDR3 DNA reads TGTGCCAGCAGCGCCCCTAGCGGGGGGATTAATATAAATACGCAGTATTTT. Protein product: CASSAPSGGININTQYF. The chain uses TRBV9 and TRBJ2-3; 11 bases fit TRBD2. The CDR3 is 17 amino acids. V dropped 3 bases and J dropped 7; count of bases not matched to a gene: 13. Germline V lookup: CDR1 SGDLS, CDR2 YYNGEE.

The CDR3 reads CASSFVQSGLLFSGQYF. CDR3 nucleotide sequence: TGTGCCAGCAGTTTCGTACAATCTGGACTCCTCTTCTCCGGGCAGTACTTC. V is TRBV28 and J is TRBJ2-7; D is perhaps TRBD2 (5 bases). The CDR3 runs 17 residues. Trimming shortened V by 3 bases and J by 9 bases, and 27 bases separated the two germline ends. In germline, CDR1 is MDHEN, CDR2 SYDVKM.